A selection of T cell receptor beta chains follows, all from one sample in a study of shared clonotypes between healthy human individuals. Generated by immunoSEQ multiplex PCR, the TCRdb table keeps only in-frame clones and is missing some. The sample has hundreds of thousands of clones; about 95% are singletons. The sequencing input was naive CD8+ T cells sorted from blood. The receptors derive from a woman under 40 in good health. Each CDR3 is given with its conserved first and last residue. Clone size is not always given. Where it is, it says once, few, many or a class for expanded clones.

clone size	V gene	J gene	CDR3 protein
once	TRBV6-4	TRBJ2-1	CASSEGTASYNEQFF
-	TRBV23-1	TRBJ2-1	CASSPRYSGRDRSSYNEQFF
-	TRBV19	TRBJ1-1	CASSIGGSMNTEAFF
-	TRBV2	TRBJ2-1	CASSAGGELNEQFF
-	TRBV9	TRBJ2-1	CASSVDNGLGLAGNEQFF
-	TRBV19	TRBJ2-2	CASSIGPSGRVWHGELFF
-	TRBV29-1	TRBJ1-2	CSVDETGTPYGYTF
-	TRBV5-4	TRBJ2-6	CASSFSGGANVLTF
-	TRBV21-1	TRBJ1-5	CAGPPGHFSNQPQHF
-	TRBV7-3	TRBJ2-7	CASSLLGAGALDEQYF
few	TRBV7-9	TRBJ1-2	CASSPPTGLVRGYTF
-	TRBV6-4	TRBJ1-1	CASSDSVGTEAFF